These T cell receptor beta chains were read from a single sample in a study of Graves' ophthalmopathy and Graves' hyperthyroidism. TCRdb re-derived calls from the multiplex PCR reads in MiXCR, one entry per CDR3 protein. The sample lists fewer than 250,000 distinct CDR3 sequences; under 30% were seen once. Material: peripheral blood. These receptors came from a man aged 50-60 years with Graves' ophthalmopathy. CDR3s include the opening cysteine and the closing phenylalanine or tryptophan. A D gene is named only where the DNA matches it firmly. Clone size is given for some rows only: seen once, a few or many times, or a class if the clone is expanded.

size: many
D: TRBD2
length: 15
V: TRBV6-5
J: TRBJ2-7
CDR3: CASRGLVRSSYEQYF
DNA: TGTGCCAGCAGAGGACTAGTCCGGAGCTCCTACGAGCAGTACTTC

size: many
D: .
length: 12
V: TRBV6-1
J: TRBJ1-6
CDR3: CASALRDSPLHF
DNA: TGTGCCAGCGCCCTCAGGGATTCACCCCTCCACTTT

size: many
D: TRBD2
length: 13
V: TRBV28
J: TRBJ2-7
CDR3: CASSLGGIDEQYF
DNA: TGTGCCAGCAGTTTGGGGGGGATCGACGAGCAGTACTTC

size: once
D: .
length: 14
V: TRBV27
J: TRBJ2-7
CDR3: CASSRQGKVDEQYF
DNA: TGTGCCAGCAGTCGCCAAGGGAAGGTCGACGAGCAGTACTTC

size: few
D: .
length: 17
V: TRBV5-1
J: TRBJ1-1
CDR3: CASSLDLLGRGWSEAFF
DNA: TGCGCCAGCAGCTTGGACCTCTTGGGCAGGGGTTGGTCTGAAGCTTTCTTT

size: many
D: .
length: 14
V: TRBV7-3
J: TRBJ2-2
CDR3: CASRTAANTGELFF
DNA: TGTGCCAGCAGGACAGCTGCGAACACCGGGGAGCTGTTTTTT

size: many
D: .
length: 13
V: TRBV7-9
J: TRBJ2-2
CDR3: CASSLAQPGELFF
DNA: TGTGCCAGCAGCTTAGCACAGCCCGGGGAGCTGTTTTTT

size: many
D: TRBD2
length: 16
V: TRBV28
J: TRBJ2-5
CDR3: CASSPRVAGEQETQYF
DNA: TGTGCCAGCAGTCCCCGGGTAGCGGGAGAACAAGAGACCCAGTACTTC

size: many
D: TRBD2
length: 17
V: TRBV27
J: TRBJ2-7
CDR3: CASSLMASGLSSYEQYF
DNA: TGTGCCAGCAGTCTGATGGCTAGCGGTCTCAGCTCCTACGAGCAGTACTTC

size: .
D: .
length: 13
V: TRBV19
J: TRBJ1-5
CDR3: CASSIDRAQPQHF
DNA: TGTGCCAGTAGTATAGATCGGGCTCAGCCCCAGCATTTT

size: many
D: .
length: 14
V: TRBV24-1
J: TRBJ2-5
CDR3: CATSDIGTAETQYF
DNA: TGTGCCACCAGTGATATAGGGACTGCAGAGACCCAGTACTTC

size: many
D: .
length: 16
V: TRBV29-1
J: TRBJ2-2
CDR3: CSVQGGEDSNTGELFF
DNA: TGCAGCGTACAGGGAGGCGAAGATTCGAACACCGGGGAGCTGTTTTTT

size: .
D: TRBD1
length: 15
V: TRBV7-7
J: TRBJ2-5
CDR3: CASSLGTGQEKTQYF
DNA: TGTGCTAGCAGCTTGGGGACAGGACAGGAGAAGACCCAGTACTTC

size: many
D: .
length: 13
V: TRBV12-3/TRBV12-4
J: TRBJ1-2
CDR3: CASSFGTDYGYTF
DNA: TGTGCCAGCAGTTTCGGGACGGACTATGGCTACACCTTC

size: .
D: .
length: 15
V: TRBV27
J: TRBJ2-6
CDR3: CASSLIGAGANVLTF
DNA: TGTGCCAGCAGTTTAATTGGGGCCGGGGCCAACGTCCTGACTTTC

size: many
D: .
length: 19
V: TRBV4-2
J: TRBJ2-7
CDR3: CASSQDPPRRSGASYEQYF
DNA: TGTGCCAGCAGCCAAGATCCACCCCGTAGAAGCGGAGCATCCTACGAGCAGTACTTC

size: many
D: .
length: 16
V: TRBV14
J: TRBJ2-7
CDR3: CASSHDAGAFQYEQYF
DNA: TGTGCCAGCAGCCATGACGCAGGGGCCTTTCAATACGAGCAGTACTTC

size: many
D: .
length: 14
V: TRBV15
J: TRBJ1-5
CDR3: CATSSPRIDQPQHF
DNA: TGTGCCACCAGCTCCCCCCGCATAGATCAGCCCCAGCATTTT

size: many
D: TRBD1
length: 16
V: TRBV6-2/TRBV6-3
J: TRBJ2-2
CDR3: CASRASGTGGTGELFF
DNA: TGTGCCAGCAGAGCATCCGGGACAGGTGGAACCGGGGAGCTGTTTTTT

size: many
D: .
length: 11
V: TRBV20-1
J: TRBJ2-7
CDR3: CSARVSYEQYF
DNA: TGCAGTGCTAGAGTGTCCTACGAGCAGTACTTC

size: .
D: .
length: 14
V: TRBV6-2/TRBV6-3
J: TRBJ1-5
CDR3: CASSGGPGNQPQHF
DNA: TGTGCCAGCTCGGGGGGGCCGGGCAATCAGCCCCAGCATTTT

size: many
D: .
length: 16
V: TRBV6-6
J: TRBJ1-5
CDR3: CASSYSPGTGKWPQHF
DNA: TGTGCCAGCAGTTACTCGCCTGGGACGGGTAAATGGCCCCAGCATTTT

size: many
D: .
length: 12
V: TRBV19
J: TRBJ1-5
CDR3: CASSQGGQPQHF
DNA: TGTGCCAGTAGCCAGGGCGGCCAGCCCCAGCATTTT

size: many
D: .
length: 13
V: TRBV19
J: TRBJ1-2
CDR3: CASSIMELDGYTF
DNA: TGTGCCAGTAGTATAATGGAGTTGGATGGCTACACCTTC

size: many
D: .
length: 18
V: TRBV4-2
J: TRBJ2-7
CDR3: CASSQVGVNFGSSYEQYF
DNA: TGTGCCAGCAGCCAAGTAGGGGTAAACTTCGGAAGCTCCTACGAGCAGTACTTC

size: .
D: .
length: 13
V: TRBV6-1
J: TRBJ2-2
CDR3: CATGRDEAGELFF
DNA: TGTGCCACGGGACGGGATGAGGCCGGGGAGCTGTTTTTT

size: many
D: .
length: 15
V: TRBV19
J: TRBJ1-5
CDR3: CASSPVQGGNQPQHF
DNA: TGTGCCAGTAGCCCGGTGCAGGGCGGCAATCAGCCCCAGCATTTT

size: many
D: TRBD2
length: 18
V: TRBV19
J: TRBJ2-2
CDR3: CASRVTGLATGNTGELFF
DNA: TGTGCCAGTAGGGTGACGGGACTAGCGACAGGGAACACCGGGGAGCTGTTTTTT

size: .
D: .
length: 17
V: TRBV28
J: TRBJ2-7
CDR3: CASSFGRISEFLGEQYF
DNA: TGTGCCAGCAGTTTTGGACGAATTAGCGAGTTTTTAGGGGAGCAGTACTTC

size: .
D: .
length: 15
V: TRBV27
J: TRBJ1-1
CDR3: CASKFQSRVGTEAFF
DNA: TGTGCCAGCAAATTCCAATCCAGGGTCGGCACTGAAGCTTTCTTT